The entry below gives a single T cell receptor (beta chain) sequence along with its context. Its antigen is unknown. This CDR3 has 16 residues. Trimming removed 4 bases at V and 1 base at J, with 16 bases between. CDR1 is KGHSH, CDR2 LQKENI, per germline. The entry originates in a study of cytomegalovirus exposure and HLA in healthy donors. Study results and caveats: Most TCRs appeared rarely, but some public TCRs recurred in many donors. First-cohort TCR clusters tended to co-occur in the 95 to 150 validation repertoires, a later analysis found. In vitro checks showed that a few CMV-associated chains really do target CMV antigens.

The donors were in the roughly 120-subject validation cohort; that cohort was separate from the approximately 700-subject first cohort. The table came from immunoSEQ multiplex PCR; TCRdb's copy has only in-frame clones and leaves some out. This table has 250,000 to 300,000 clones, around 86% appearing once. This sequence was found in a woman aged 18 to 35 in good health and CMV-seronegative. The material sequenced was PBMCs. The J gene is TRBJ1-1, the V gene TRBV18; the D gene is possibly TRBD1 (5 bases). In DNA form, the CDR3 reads TGTGCCAGCTCACGCCAATCAGGGATGGGGAACACTGAAGCTTTCTTT. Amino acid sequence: CASSRQSGMGNTEAFF.